This T cell receptor (beta chain) is drawn from a study of OX40 agonist ivuxolimab in advanced cancers. The data were produced by immunoSEQ multiplex PCR, yet TCRdb's version contains in-frame clones alone and is incomplete. The sample has 70,000 or so clones; approximately 90% are singletons. Overall study findings and caveats: Low normalized clonal expansion also occurred in some nonresponding patients. Clonal expansion was among the lowest in partial responders at 0.1-3.0 mg/kg, especially CD8+. Mean expanded clone counts were higher in CD8+ than CD4+ T cells.

CDR3 length: 16 residues. CDR1 is SGDLS, CDR2 YYNGEE, per germline. Trimming took 0 bases from V and 5 from J, leaving 16 bases between them. Remarks on this clone: What it binds is unknown.

This chain joins TRBV9 and TRBJ2-3; D may be TRBD2 (6 bases). The sample here was CD4+ or CD8+ T cells sorted from blood, taken in a trial of the OX40 agonist ivuxolimab. The sequence was obtained from an adult with an advanced solid tumor such as melanoma, head and neck, liver or kidney cancer. The CDR3: CASSVVEGNSIDTQYF. CDR3 bases: TGTGCCAGCAGCGTAGTGGAGGGGAATAGTATAGATACGCAGTATTTT.